The rows below give T cell receptor beta chains drawn from one sample of a study of T cell responses to AZD1222 COVID-19 vaccine. Assay used: immunoSEQ multiplex PCR; TCRdb lists only in-frame clones, some missing. The repertoire holds over 150,000 clones, with approximately 91% as singletons. Sequencing was performed on peripheral blood, taken on day 0 of AZD1222 vaccination. The receptor source for this set is an adult in good health. CDR3s include the opening cysteine and the closing phenylalanine or tryptophan. A D gene is named only where the DNA matches it firmly. For some rows the clone size is stated as once, few or many, or as a class when expanded; others skip it.

j_gene: TRBJ2-1
v_gene: TRBV4-3
d_gene: -
abundance: -
CDR3aa: CASSQEPSAYNEQFF
CDR3nt: TGCGCCAGCAGCCAAGAGCCTAGCGCCTACAATGAGCAGTTCTTC

j_gene: TRBJ1-2
v_gene: TRBV24-1
d_gene: TRBD1
abundance: -
CDR3aa: CATSEDRGYGYTF
CDR3nt: TGTGCCACCAGCGAGGACAGGGGGTATGGCTACACCTTC

j_gene: TRBJ2-3
v_gene: TRBV25-1
d_gene: -
abundance: few
CDR3aa: CASRESGSTDTQYF
CDR3nt: TGTGCCAGCAGAGAAAGCGGGAGCACAGATACGCAGTATTTT

j_gene: TRBJ1-1
v_gene: TRBV12-3/TRBV12-4
d_gene: TRBD1
abundance: once
CDR3aa: CASSSTGGTEAFF
CDR3nt: TGTGCCAGCAGTTCCACAGGGGGCACTGAAGCTTTCTTT

j_gene: TRBJ1-2
v_gene: TRBV28
d_gene: TRBD1
abundance: -
CDR3aa: CASRSLGQGGGYTF
CDR3nt: TGTGCCAGCAGATCCCTCGGACAGGGTGGTGGCTACACCTTC

j_gene: TRBJ2-1
v_gene: TRBV7-9
d_gene: -
abundance: -
CDR3aa: CASSLVTKNNEQFF
CDR3nt: TGTGCCAGCAGCTTGGTGACTAAGAACAATGAGCAGTTCTTC

j_gene: TRBJ1-2
v_gene: TRBV27
d_gene: TRBD1
abundance: -
CDR3aa: CASSLSQGYGYTF
CDR3nt: TGTGCCAGCAGTTTGTCACAGGGGTATGGCTACACCTTC

j_gene: TRBJ2-2
v_gene: TRBV5-4
d_gene: -
abundance: -
CDR3aa: CASSHSNELHGELFF
CDR3nt: TGTGCCAGCAGCCATAGCAATGAATTACACGGGGAGCTGTTTTTT

j_gene: TRBJ2-7
v_gene: TRBV27
d_gene: -
abundance: -
CDR3aa: CASSYGTGYEQYF
CDR3nt: TGTGCCAGCAGTTACGGGACCGGCTACGAGCAGTACTTC

j_gene: TRBJ1-5
v_gene: TRBV6-1
d_gene: -
abundance: -
CDR3aa: CASSEQLNQPQHF
CDR3nt: TGTGCCAGCAGTGAGCAGCTCAATCAGCCCCAGCATTTT

j_gene: TRBJ1-1
v_gene: TRBV7-9
d_gene: -
abundance: -
CDR3aa: CASSLGQKTEAFF
CDR3nt: TGTGCCAGCAGCCTCGGACAGAAGACTGAAGCTTTCTTT

j_gene: TRBJ2-7
v_gene: TRBV4-3
d_gene: -
abundance: -
CDR3aa: CASSQDTQGPTTYEQYF
CDR3nt: TGCGCCAGCAGCCAAGACACTCAAGGACCTACTACCTACGAGCAGTACTTC

j_gene: TRBJ1-1
v_gene: TRBV28
d_gene: TRBD1
abundance: -
CDR3aa: CASSLAGGVTTEAFF
CDR3nt: TGTGCCAGCAGTTTAGCAGGGGGTGTAACCACTGAAGCTTTCTTT

j_gene: TRBJ2-7
v_gene: TRBV7-2
d_gene: -
abundance: -
CDR3aa: CASSSLARAPYEQYF
CDR3nt: TGTGCCAGCAGCTCCCTTGCCAGGGCACCCTACGAGCAGTACTTC

j_gene: TRBJ2-1
v_gene: TRBV20-1
d_gene: -
abundance: -
CDR3aa: CSASPDRAGVF
CDR3nt: TGCAGTGCCAGCCCCGACCGGGCTGGGGTCTTC

j_gene: TRBJ1-4
v_gene: TRBV18
d_gene: -
abundance: -
CDR3aa: CASSSRVGLFF
CDR3nt: TGTGCCAGCTCAAGTCGAGTTGGGCTGTTTTTT

j_gene: TRBJ1-2
v_gene: TRBV28
d_gene: TRBD1
abundance: few
CDR3aa: CASSHGTGSAYGYTF
CDR3nt: TGTGCCAGCAGTCACGGGACAGGCAGTGCCTATGGCTACACCTTC

j_gene: TRBJ1-5
v_gene: TRBV24-1
d_gene: TRBD1
abundance: -
CDR3aa: CATSDRSPGTGEDQPQHF
CDR3nt: TGTGCCACCAGTGATCGTAGTCCCGGGACAGGGGAGGATCAGCCCCAGCATTTT

j_gene: TRBJ1-1
v_gene: TRBV6-5
d_gene: -
abundance: -
CDR3aa: CASSYSANTEAFF
CDR3nt: TGTGCCAGCAGTTACTCCGCGAACACTGAAGCTTTCTTT

j_gene: TRBJ2-1
v_gene: TRBV29-1
d_gene: -
abundance: -
CDR3aa: CSVEDRSDEQFF
CDR3nt: TGCAGCGTTGAGGACCGTAGCGATGAGCAGTTCTTC

j_gene: TRBJ1-6
v_gene: TRBV5-1
d_gene: -
abundance: -
CDR3aa: CASSLQFQGPDNSPLHF
CDR3nt: TGCGCCAGCAGCTTGCAGTTCCAGGGGCCGGATAATTCACCCCTCCACTTT

j_gene: TRBJ2-3
v_gene: TRBV4-1
d_gene: -
abundance: -
CDR3aa: CASSRDPPPDTQYF
CDR3nt: TGCGCCAGCAGCAGGGACCCACCCCCAGATACGCAGTATTTT

j_gene: TRBJ1-2
v_gene: TRBV7-2
d_gene: -
abundance: -
CDR3aa: CASSLPGVNYGYTF
CDR3nt: TGTGCCAGCAGTTTACCAGGGGTCAACTATGGCTACACCTTC

j_gene: TRBJ2-1
v_gene: TRBV5-4
d_gene: -
abundance: -
CDR3aa: CASSSISGGSSYNEQFF
CDR3nt: TGTGCCAGCAGCTCTATCTCGGGGGGCAGCTCCTACAATGAGCAGTTCTTC

j_gene: TRBJ1-1
v_gene: TRBV4-2
d_gene: TRBD1
abundance: -
CDR3aa: CASSRQGQGNTEAFF
CDR3nt: TGTGCCAGCAGCCGCCAGGGACAGGGGAACACTGAAGCTTTCTTT

j_gene: TRBJ1-1
v_gene: TRBV2
d_gene: -
abundance: once
CDR3aa: CASSGFGELPTEAFF
CDR3nt: TGTGCCAGCAGTGGATTTGGGGAGCTTCCCACTGAAGCTTTCTTT

j_gene: TRBJ1-5
v_gene: TRBV28
d_gene: -
abundance: -
CDR3aa: CASETNLRVAQHF
CDR3nt: TGTGCCAGCGAGACCAACCTCAGGGTAGCCCAGCATTTT

j_gene: TRBJ2-3
v_gene: TRBV6-1
d_gene: -
abundance: -
CDR3aa: CASSEEGAMSGGSRDTQYF
CDR3nt: TGTGCCAGCAGTGAAGAGGGGGCTATGAGCGGGGGCTCGAGGGATACGCAGTATTTT

j_gene: TRBJ1-6
v_gene: TRBV27
d_gene: -
abundance: -
CDR3aa: CASSLYAGLNSPLHF
CDR3nt: TGTGCCAGCAGTTTATATGCGGGGCTAAATTCACCCCTCCACTTT

j_gene: TRBJ2-7
v_gene: TRBV7-7
d_gene: TRBD2
abundance: -
CDR3aa: CASSRGGGFFPQYF
CDR3nt: TGTGCTAGCTCCCGGGGCGGGGGTTTTTTTCCGCAGTACTTC

j_gene: TRBJ1-1
v_gene: TRBV12-3/TRBV12-4
d_gene: -
abundance: -
CDR3aa: CASSPAARTEAFF
CDR3nt: TGTGCCAGCAGCCCCGCGGCGAGAACTGAAGCTTTCTTT

j_gene: TRBJ1-5
v_gene: TRBV11-2
d_gene: -
abundance: -
CDR3aa: CASSLERLNQPQHF
CDR3nt: TGTGCCAGCAGCTTAGAGAGGTTGAATCAGCCCCAGCATTTT

j_gene: TRBJ2-2
v_gene: TRBV4-3
d_gene: -
abundance: -
CDR3aa: CASSQRPGPNTGELFF
CDR3nt: TGCGCCAGCAGCCAGCGACCGGGGCCGAACACCGGGGAGCTGTTTTTT